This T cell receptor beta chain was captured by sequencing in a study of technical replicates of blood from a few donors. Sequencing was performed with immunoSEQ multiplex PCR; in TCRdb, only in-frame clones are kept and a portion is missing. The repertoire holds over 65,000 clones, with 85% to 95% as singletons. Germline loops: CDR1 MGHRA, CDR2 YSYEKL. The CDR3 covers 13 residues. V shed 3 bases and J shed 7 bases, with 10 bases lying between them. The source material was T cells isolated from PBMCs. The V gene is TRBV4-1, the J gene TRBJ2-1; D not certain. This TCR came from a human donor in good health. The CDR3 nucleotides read TGCGCCAGCAGCCACCTCCTGAGTAATGAGCAGTTCTTC. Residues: CASSHLLSNEQFF.